This TCR beta chain derives from a study of T cells in Graves' hyperthyroidism and ophthalmopathy (dated by TCRdb to the late 2010s). Concerning the study at large: TCR V-J signatures able to tell the groups apart were searched for in a discovery cohort of some 97 patients, of whom more than 40 had Graves' ophthalmopathy and roughly 58 had stable Graves' hyperthyroidism. Prospective prediction of ophthalmopathy was tested in an independent validation cohort consisting of fewer than 20 hyperthyroidism patients and approximately 16 patients who later progressed to ophthalmopathy. The study also compared thyroid tissue and blood T-cell repertoires from more than five Graves' hyperthyroidism patients. The paper reports TCR Vbeta CDR3 sequencing of fewer than 150 peripheral blood samples: 43 ophthalmopathy, roughly 74 hyperthyroidism and 17 progressor patients. The roughly 90 discovery patients were divided at random into training and test sets in a 7:3 ratio. Once sampling was done, hyperthyroidism patients were given methimazole at a starting dose of 30 mg daily, whereas ophthalmopathy patients were given high-dose intravenous methylprednisolone.

Details on this clonotype: The specificity of this receptor is unknown. Base qualities are missing; no much larger clone stands one base away.

What the research found in general, with its limitations: Sample size was not statistically predetermined, and blinding of investigators to group allocation was not performed. Blood samples also contained most of the expanded thyroid clonotypes (frequency above 0.001), which suggests that blood repertoires may reflect thyroid immune responses. Ophthalmopathy was separated from stable hyperthyroidism by a 13 V-J signature model, with approximately 89% sensitivity and roughly 81% specificity obtained in cross-validation and 80%/75% obtained in testing. During validation, the model predicted progression to ophthalmopathy a median of approximately 6 months ahead of onset, with roughly 65% sensitivity and 72% to 80% specificity.

V has 4 bases trimmed and J has 12 bases trimmed; junction bases matching no gene number 8. The CDR3 contains 12 residues, cysteine and phenylalanine counted. Of all the DNA, just the CDR3 is kept, 36 bases in frame from base 1. The germline V gene yields ENHRY for CDR1 and SYGVKD for CDR2. The TCR beta CDR3 regions were amplified from RNA transcripts. A first-round RT-PCR of the TCR CDR3 used the HTBI primer set with the Qiagen OneStep RT-PCR kit. Libraries were constructed in a second round of multiplex PCR, after which size selection and purification were carried out. Paired-end sequencing of the libraries was performed with 100 bp reads on an Illumina HiSeq2000. In the source study's methods: SOAPnuke was used to process the raw data, throwing out any read that contained adapters or uncalled bases, had a mean Phred below 15, or lacked an exact constant-primer or identifier match. COPE v1.2.5 was used to merge the high-quality paired reads, and each unique nucleotide sequence was defined as a clonotype. Clonotypes were aligned to IMGT TRBV, TRBD and TRBJ reference segments using MiTCR v1.1. The analysis included only V-J combinations with a frequency above 0.0001, which together covered roughly 99% of the repertoires. A TCS score was defined as the ratio of F50 (clonal expansion) to E x V (chaos), with BLOSUM62-based TCRdist applied between CDR3 peptides within each V-J. Welch's t-statistics and random forest reduced fewer than 550 V-J features to about 13, which were used in a naive Bayes classifier (R e1071). Thyroid-blood repertoire similarity was quantified with the Morisita-Horn index. TCRdb took the public reads, trimmed them with fastp at Q25, ran MiXCR for clone calling and kept in-frame beta chains. Rows matching on CDR3 protein sequence are summarized as one entry with the most common DNA and genes. The V and J calls here are based on TCRdb, not the publication. Within this sample are about 610,000 distinct CDR3 sequences, with 46% of them counted one time only. More than 7% of the sample belongs to the ten largest clones.

A patient counted as having stable Graves' hyperthyroidism if no progression to ophthalmopathy occurred over 18 months of follow-up. Hyperthyroidism patients were newly diagnosed, with disease duration under 2 months, and aged 18 to 65 years. Exclusion was applied to patients with uncontrolled infections, other autoimmune diseases, pregnancy or lactation. Diagnoses were based on clinical symptoms, serum thyroxine and TRAb, thyroid ultrasound and orbital computed tomography. Total RNA was extracted with Trizol reagent, and quality was checked on an Agilent 2100 Bioanalyzer. The clonotype originates from a woman between 18 and 29 years old with Graves' hyperthyroidism. The sequenced sample was peripheral blood or thyroid tissue (not recorded which). The V and J genes are TRBV10-3 and TRBJ1-2; 7 of the junction bases match TRBD1. The CDR3 reads CAISATGSGNTF. The bases read TGTGCCATCAGTGCGACAGGGAGTGGAAACACCTTC.